This T cell receptor beta chain was recorded in a study of T cells in Graves' hyperthyroidism and ophthalmopathy. Study details: Peripheral blood specimens were obtained at initial diagnosis, prior to any treatment. The study's findings and limits: The model identified upcoming ophthalmopathy a median approximately six months ahead of onset. Expanded thyroid clonotypes (above 0.001) were mostly also found in blood.

This clonotype appeared many times. Its antigen is still unknown. Diagnostic decisions used clinical symptoms, serum thyroxine and TRAb, thyroid ultrasound and orbital computed tomography. TCR beta CDR3 regions were amplified from RNA. RT-PCR in the first round (using the HTBI primer set) targeted the TCR CDR3. In TCRdb, the multiplex PCR reads were re-called with MiXCR into one record per CDR3 protein. This sample has hundreds of thousands of distinct CDR3 sequences, with about 15% found just once. Germline assignment: CDR1 SGHTA and CDR2 FQGNSA. CDR3 length: 13 amino acids. Trimming shortened V by 5 bases and J by 4 bases, and 11 bases separated the two germline ends.

The chain uses TRBV7-2 and TRBJ1-2; D is perhaps TRBD1 (5 bases). The clonotype originates from a woman aged 40 to 50 with Graves' ophthalmopathy. Sequencing was carried out using blood. CDR3 loop: CASSPDTFYGYTF. The CDR3 nucleotides are TGTGCCAGCAGCCCGGACACATTCTATGGCTACACCTTC.